The text below deals with one TCR beta chain. This specimen belongs to a study of shared clonotypes between healthy human individuals. About the research overall: Researchers drew samples from a couple of women and a few men aged 18 to 49.

This CDR3 comprises 15 residues. Trimming took 0 bases from V and 3 from J, leaving 12 bases between them. From germline, CDR1 is SGHRS and CDR2 YFSETQ. The authors ran the assay at deep level. The repertoire was sequenced with immunoSEQ multiplex PCR; TCRdb's copy has only in-frame clones and lacks some. The sample carries approximately 480,000 clones, approximately 79% recorded once. Every donor, a Caucasian adult, lived in Nashville, Tennessee. The source material was PBMCs. The sequence was collected from a woman between 40 and 50 years old in good health. Some clones in this sample may be carry-over from other donors' samples. The V and J genes are TRBV5-1 and TRBJ1-2; tentative D call: TRBD1 (6 bases). The CDR3 loop reads CASSLGAGADYGYTF. The DNA of the CDR3 is TGCGCCAGCAGCTTGGGAGCAGGGGCTGACTATGGCTACACCTTC.